This T cell receptor (beta chain) was retrieved from a study of somatic mutations in cytotoxic T cells in rheumatoid arthritis. Method: immunoSEQ multiplex PCR; TCRdb's copy keeps in-frame clones and lacks some. The table shows 15,000 to 20,000 clones, with roughly 80% occurring only once. V lost 3 bases to trimming and J lost 0 bases, with 12 bases between them. The germline V gene encodes CDR1 SGDLS and CDR2 YYNGEE. CDR3 length equals 15 residues. This receptor was taken from a woman aged 50 to 65 in good health. What was sequenced was CD8+ T cells sorted from blood. The genes are TRBV9 and TRBJ1-2; tentative D call: TRBD1 (5 bases). The DNA for the CDR3 is TGTGCCAGCAGCGGAGGAACGGGGCCTAACTATGGCTACACCTTC. Residues: CASSGGTGPNYGYTF.